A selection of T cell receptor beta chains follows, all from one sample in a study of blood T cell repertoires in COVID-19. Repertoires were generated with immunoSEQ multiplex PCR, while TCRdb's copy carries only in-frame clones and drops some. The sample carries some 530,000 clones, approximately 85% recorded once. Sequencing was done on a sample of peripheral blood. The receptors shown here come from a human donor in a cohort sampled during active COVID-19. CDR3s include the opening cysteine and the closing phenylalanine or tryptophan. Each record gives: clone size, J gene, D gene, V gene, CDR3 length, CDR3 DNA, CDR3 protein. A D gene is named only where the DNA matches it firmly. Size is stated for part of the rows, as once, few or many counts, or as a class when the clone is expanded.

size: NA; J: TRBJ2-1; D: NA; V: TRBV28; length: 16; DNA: TGTGCCAGCAGGTTAAGCTTACTAAATAACTACAATGAGCAGTTCTTC; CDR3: CASRLSLLNNYNEQFF
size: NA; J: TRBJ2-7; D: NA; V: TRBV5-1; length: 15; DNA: TGCGCCAGCAGCTTGGTGGCCACCAGCTCCTACGAGCAGTACTTC; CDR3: CASSLVATSSYEQYF
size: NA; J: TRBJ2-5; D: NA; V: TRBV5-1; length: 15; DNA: TGCGCCAGCAGCTTGGACGGGCAGGGACAAGAGACCCAGTACTTC; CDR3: CASSLDGQGQETQYF
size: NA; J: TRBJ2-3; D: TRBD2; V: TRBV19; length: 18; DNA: TGTGCCAGTAGTATCCTTGCTAGCGGGAGGGCCGGCGGAGATACGCAGTATTTT; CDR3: CASSILASGRAGGDTQYF
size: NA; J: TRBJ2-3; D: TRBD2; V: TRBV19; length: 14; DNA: TGTGCCAGTAGTATGTACAGCGGGAGAGATACGCAGTATTTT; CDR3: CASSMYSGRDTQYF
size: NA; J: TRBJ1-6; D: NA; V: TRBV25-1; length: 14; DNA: TGTGCCAGCAGTGTCAGGGGTGGGGATTCACCCCTCCACTTT; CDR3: CASSVRGGDSPLHF
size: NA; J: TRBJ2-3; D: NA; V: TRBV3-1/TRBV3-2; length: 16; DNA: TGTGCCAGCAGCCATCACTGGGACACGGAGAGGGGTACGCAGTATTTT; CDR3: CASSHHWDTERGTQYF
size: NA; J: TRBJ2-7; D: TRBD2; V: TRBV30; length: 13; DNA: TGTGCCTGGAATCGGGGGGAGGGCGACGAGCAGTACTTC; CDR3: CAWNRGEGDEQYF
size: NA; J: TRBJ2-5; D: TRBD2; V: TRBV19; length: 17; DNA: TGTGCCAGTAGTAAGGGACTAGCGGGAGGGATGGGGGAGACCCAGTACTTC; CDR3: CASSKGLAGGMGETQYF
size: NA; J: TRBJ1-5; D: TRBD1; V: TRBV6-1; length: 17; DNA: TGTGCCAGCAGTGAAGATGGATGGACAGGGGTCAATCAGCCCCAGCATTTT; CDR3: CASSEDGWTGVNQPQHF
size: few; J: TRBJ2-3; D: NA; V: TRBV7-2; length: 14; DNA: TGTGCCAGCAGCTTTAGTCGGGGCACAGATACGCAGTATTTT; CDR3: CASSFSRGTDTQYF
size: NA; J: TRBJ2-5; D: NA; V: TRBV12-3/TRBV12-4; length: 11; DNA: TGTGCCAGCAGTTCCCGAGAGACCCAGTACTTC; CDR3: CASSSRETQYF
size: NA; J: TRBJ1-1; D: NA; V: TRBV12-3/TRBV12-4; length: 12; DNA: TGTGCCAGCAGTTTCTGGAACACTGAAGCTTTCTTT; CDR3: CASSFWNTEAFF
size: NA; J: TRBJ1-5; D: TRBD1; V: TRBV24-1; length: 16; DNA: TGTGCCACCAGTGATTCGACAGGGTTGGGCAATCAGCCCCAGCATTTT; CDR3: CATSDSTGLGNQPQHF
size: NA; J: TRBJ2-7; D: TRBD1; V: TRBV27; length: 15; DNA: TGTGCCAGCAGTTTAAGACAGGGGAGCTCCTACGAGCAGTACTTC; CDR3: CASSLRQGSSYEQYF
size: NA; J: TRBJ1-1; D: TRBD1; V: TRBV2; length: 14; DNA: TGTGCCAGCAGGGGACAGCGACTGAACACTGAAGCTTTCTTT; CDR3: CASRGQRLNTEAFF
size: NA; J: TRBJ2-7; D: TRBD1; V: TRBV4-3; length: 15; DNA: TGCGCCAGCAGCCAAGGGACAGGGAGCTCCTACGAGCAGTACTTC; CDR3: CASSQGTGSSYEQYF
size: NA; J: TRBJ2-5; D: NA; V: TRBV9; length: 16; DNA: TGTGCCAGCAGCGTAGGGCTGGGCCTGTCCCAAGAGACCCAGTACTTC; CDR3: CASSVGLGLSQETQYF
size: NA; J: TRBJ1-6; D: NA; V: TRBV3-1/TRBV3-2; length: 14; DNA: TGTGCCAGCAGCCCAGGGCAGTATAATTCACCCCTCCACTTT; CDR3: CASSPGQYNSPLHF
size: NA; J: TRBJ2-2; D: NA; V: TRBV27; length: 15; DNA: TGTGCCAGCAGTTGGCAGATCGCGAACACCGGGGAGCTGTTTTTT; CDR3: CASSWQIANTGELFF
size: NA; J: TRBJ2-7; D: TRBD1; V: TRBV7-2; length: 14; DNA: TGTGCCAGCAGCCAAGGGGGACAGGGCTACGAGCAGTACTTC; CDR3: CASSQGGQGYEQYF
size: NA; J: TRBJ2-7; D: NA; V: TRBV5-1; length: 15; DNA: TGCGCCAGCAGCTTGGCCGGGGGGCTTAACTACGAGCAGTACTTC; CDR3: CASSLAGGLNYEQYF
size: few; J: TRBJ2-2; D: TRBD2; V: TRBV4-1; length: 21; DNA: TGCGCCAGCAGCCAAGAATTTTCCGGGACTAGCGGGAGTCGAGTCACGGGGGAGCTGTTTTTT; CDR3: CASSQEFSGTSGSRVTGELFF
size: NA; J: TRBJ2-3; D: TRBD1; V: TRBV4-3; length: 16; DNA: TGCGCCAGCAGCCAAGATCAGGGACAGGGAAAAGATACGCAGTATTTT; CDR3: CASSQDQGQGKDTQYF
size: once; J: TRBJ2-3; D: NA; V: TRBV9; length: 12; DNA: TGTGCCAGCAGCAGAGACACAGATACGCAGTATTTT; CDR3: CASSRDTDTQYF
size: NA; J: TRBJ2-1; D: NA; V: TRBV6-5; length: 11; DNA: TGTGCCAGTATTTTAGCCAATGAGCAGTTCTTC; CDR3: CASILANEQFF
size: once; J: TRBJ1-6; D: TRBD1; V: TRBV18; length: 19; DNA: TGTGCCAGCTCACCACTAACCGGTTCGGGACAGGGAGGAAATTCACCCCTCCACTTT; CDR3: CASSPLTGSGQGGNSPLHF
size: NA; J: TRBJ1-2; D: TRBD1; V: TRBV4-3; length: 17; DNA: TGCGCCAGCAGCCTGCGGACAGGATTCTCCGTTAACTATGGCTACACCTTC; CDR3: CASSLRTGFSVNYGYTF
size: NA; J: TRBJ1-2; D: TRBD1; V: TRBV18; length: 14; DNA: TGTGCCAGCTCACCCCAGGGGGCGAGGGATGGCTACACCTTC; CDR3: CASSPQGARDGYTF
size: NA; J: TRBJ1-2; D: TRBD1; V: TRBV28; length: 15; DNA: TGTGCCAGCAGTTCCTCCGGGACAGGGTTGGAGGGCTACACCTTC; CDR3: CASSSSGTGLEGYTF